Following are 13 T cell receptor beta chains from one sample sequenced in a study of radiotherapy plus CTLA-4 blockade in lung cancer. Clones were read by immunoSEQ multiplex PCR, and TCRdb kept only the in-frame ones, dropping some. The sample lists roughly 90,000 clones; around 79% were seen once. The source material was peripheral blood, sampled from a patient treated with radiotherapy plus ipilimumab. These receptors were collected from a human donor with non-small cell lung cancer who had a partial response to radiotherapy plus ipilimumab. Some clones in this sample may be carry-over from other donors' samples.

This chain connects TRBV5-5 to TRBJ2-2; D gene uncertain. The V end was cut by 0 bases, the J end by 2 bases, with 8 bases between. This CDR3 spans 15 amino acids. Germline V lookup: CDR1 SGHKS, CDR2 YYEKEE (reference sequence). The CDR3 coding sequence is TGTGCCAGCAGCTTGGTACCGAGAAACACCGGGGAGCTGTTTTTT. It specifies CASSLVPRNTGELFF.

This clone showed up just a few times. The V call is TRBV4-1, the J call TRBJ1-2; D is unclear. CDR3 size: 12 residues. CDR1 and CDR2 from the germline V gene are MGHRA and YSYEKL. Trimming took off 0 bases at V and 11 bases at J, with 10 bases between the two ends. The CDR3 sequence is CASSQDLRRYTF. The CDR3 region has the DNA TGCGCCAGCAGCCAAGATCTGAGGCGGTACACCTTC.

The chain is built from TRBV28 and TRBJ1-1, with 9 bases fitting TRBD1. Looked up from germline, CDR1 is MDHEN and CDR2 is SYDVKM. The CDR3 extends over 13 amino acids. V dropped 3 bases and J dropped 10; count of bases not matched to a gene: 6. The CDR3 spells CASSFDRGRRAFF. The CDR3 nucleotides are TGTGCCAGCAGTTTTGACAGGGGGAGGAGAGCTTTCTTT.

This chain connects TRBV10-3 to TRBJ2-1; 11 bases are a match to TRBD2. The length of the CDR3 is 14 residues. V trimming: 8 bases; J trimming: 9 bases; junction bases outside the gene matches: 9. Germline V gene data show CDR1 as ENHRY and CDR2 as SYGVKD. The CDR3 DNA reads TGTGCCATCGGGTCGGCTACTAGCGGGGGTGAGCAGTTCTTC. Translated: CAIGSATSGGEQFF.

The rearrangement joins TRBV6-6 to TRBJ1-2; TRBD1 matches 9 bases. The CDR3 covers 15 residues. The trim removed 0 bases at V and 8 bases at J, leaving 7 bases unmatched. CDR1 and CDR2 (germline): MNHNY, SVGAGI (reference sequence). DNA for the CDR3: TGTGCCAGCAGTTACTCGATCGGGACAGGGAGCGGCTACACCTTC. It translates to CASSYSIGTGSGYTF.

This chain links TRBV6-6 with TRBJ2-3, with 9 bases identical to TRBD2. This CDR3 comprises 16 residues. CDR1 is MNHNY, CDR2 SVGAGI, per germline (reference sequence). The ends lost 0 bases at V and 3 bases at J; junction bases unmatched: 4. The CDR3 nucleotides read TGTGCCAGCAGTTACTCCGGCGGGGGGGGTACAGATACGCAGTATTTT. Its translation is CASSYSGGGGTDTQYF.

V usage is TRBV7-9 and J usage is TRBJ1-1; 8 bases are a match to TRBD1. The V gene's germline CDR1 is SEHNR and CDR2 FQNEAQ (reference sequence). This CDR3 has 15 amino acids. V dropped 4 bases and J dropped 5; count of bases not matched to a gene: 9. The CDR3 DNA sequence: TGTGCCAGCAGCTCCGGGGACAGGAGGGGGACTGAAGCTTTCTTT. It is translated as CASSSGDRRGTEAFF.

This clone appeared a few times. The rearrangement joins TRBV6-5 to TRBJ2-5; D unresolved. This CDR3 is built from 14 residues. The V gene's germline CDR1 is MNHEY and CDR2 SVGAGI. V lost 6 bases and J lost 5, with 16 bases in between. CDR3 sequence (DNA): TGTGCCAGCAGCGCAAGTAGTTTACGGGAGACCCAGTACTTC. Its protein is CASSASSLRETQYF.

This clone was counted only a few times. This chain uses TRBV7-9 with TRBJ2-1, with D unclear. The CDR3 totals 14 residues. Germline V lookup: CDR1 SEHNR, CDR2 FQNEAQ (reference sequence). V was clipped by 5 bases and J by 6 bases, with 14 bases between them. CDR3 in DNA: TGTGCCAGCAGCCCCCTAGATTGGGTCAATGAGCAGTTCTTC. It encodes CASSPLDWVNEQFF.

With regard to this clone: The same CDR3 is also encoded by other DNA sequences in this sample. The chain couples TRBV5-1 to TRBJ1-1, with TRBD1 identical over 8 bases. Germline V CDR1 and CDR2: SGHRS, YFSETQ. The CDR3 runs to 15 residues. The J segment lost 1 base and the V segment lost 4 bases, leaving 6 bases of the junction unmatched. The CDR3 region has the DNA TGCGCCAGCAGCCCTTCTGGGACAGGGAACACTGAAGCTTTCTTT. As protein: CASSPSGTGNTEAFF.

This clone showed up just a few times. This CDR3 reads CASTLWDGGEQYF. The CDR3 coding sequence is TGTGCCAGCACCCTATGGGATGGGGGCGAGCAGTACTTC. The rearrangement joins TRBV6-1 to TRBJ2-5; either TRBD1 or TRBD2 may fit D (5 bases each). Judging by the DNA end, TRBJ2-7 fits better; the J call may be wrong. CDR1 is MNHNS and CDR2 is SASEGT in the germline V gene. The CDR3 is 13 residues long.

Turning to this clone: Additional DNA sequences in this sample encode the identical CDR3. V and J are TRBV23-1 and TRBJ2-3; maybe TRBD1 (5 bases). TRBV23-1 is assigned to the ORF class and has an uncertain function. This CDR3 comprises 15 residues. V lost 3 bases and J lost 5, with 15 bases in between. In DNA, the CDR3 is TGCGCCAGCAGTCACCTTACCCAGGGAAAAGATACGCAGTATTTT. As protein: CASSHLTQGKDTQYF.

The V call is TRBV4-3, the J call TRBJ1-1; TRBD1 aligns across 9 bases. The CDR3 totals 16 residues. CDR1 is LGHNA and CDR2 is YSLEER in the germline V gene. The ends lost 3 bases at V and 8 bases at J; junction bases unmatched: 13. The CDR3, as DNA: TGCGCCAGCAGCCATACCACAGGGGGGACAGGGAAAGAAGCTTTCTTT. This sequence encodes CASSHTTGGTGKEAFF.